This TCR beta chain derives from a study of cytomegalovirus exposure and HLA in healthy donors. Findings of the study overall: As immune exposure information, only CMV serostatus was available. As confirmed in vitro, three CMV-associated chains were specific for CMV antigens. Most TCRs appeared rarely, but some public TCRs recurred in many donors.

Everyone who donated was a healthy bone marrow donor. The PCR was carried out with 60 Vbeta primers and 13 Jbeta primers. Repertoires were generated with immunoSEQ multiplex PCR, while TCRdb's copy carries only in-frame clones and drops some. This listing includes around 190,000 clones. Concerning this clone itself: Its antigen is still unknown. The sample has other DNA sequences that encode this CDR3 too.

Germline CDR1 and CDR2: SGHRS and YFSETQ. Deletions cut 0 bases from V and 5 bases from J, with 8 bases between. This CDR3 is 13 amino acids long. The TCR originated in a woman aged 25 to 39 in good health and CMV-seropositive. Material: PBMCs. V usage is TRBV5-1 and J usage is TRBJ2-5; D is ambiguous. The CDR3 DNA reads as TGCGCCAGCAGCTTGGGAGGTCGGGAGACCCAGTACTTC. It codes for CASSLGGRETQYF.